A single sample gave rise to the 8 T cell receptor beta chains below, sequenced in a study of cytomegalovirus exposure and HLA in healthy donors. Measured with immunoSEQ multiplex PCR; TCRdb has only the in-frame clones, and not every one. The profile shows approximately 230,000 clones, roughly 90% of them singletons. The sequenced sample was PBMCs. All receptors derive from a young man in good health and CMV-seropositive.

CDR3 protein: CASSVLAGAYEQYF. The CDR3 DNA reads as TGTGCCAGCAGTGTACTAGCGGGAGCCTACGAGCAGTACTTC. The rearrangement uses TRBV2 and TRBJ2-7; TRBD2 matches at 11 bases. Losses at the gene ends were 4 bases for V and 2 bases for J; bases not matched to a gene: 1. Germline CDR1 SNHLY, CDR2 FYNNEI. This CDR3 contains 14 residues.

V and J are TRBV5-1 and TRBJ2-1; D may be TRBD1 (6 bases). Germline V gene data show CDR1 as SGHRS and CDR2 as YFSETQ. V lost 0 bases, J lost 6 bases, and 7 bases lay in between. This CDR3 has 13 amino acids. The CDR3 loop is CASSLEGGNEQFF. In nucleotides, the CDR3 is TGCGCCAGCAGCTTGGAAGGGGGCAATGAGCAGTTCTTC.

This clone was detected once. V gene TRBV13 combines with J gene TRBJ1-2; 7 bases map to TRBD1. The germline CDR1 and CDR2 sequences are PRHDT and FYEKMQ (reference sequence). The CDR3 is made up of 13 amino acids. V gave up 7 bases and J gave up 4 bases; unmatched junction bases: 6. CDR3 protein: CASNRGATYGYTF. In nucleotides, the CDR3 is TGTGCCAGCAACAGGGGAGCTACCTATGGCTACACCTTC.

The chain is built from TRBV13 and TRBJ2-2; 7 nucleotides agree with TRBD1. From germline, CDR1 is PRHDT and CDR2 FYEKMQ (reference sequence). The V gene end was trimmed by 3 bases and the J gene end by 8 bases; junction bases not matched to a gene: 6. The CDR3 contains 14 residues. CDR3 DNA sequence: TGTGCCAGCAGCTTCGGCAGGGGGATAGGGGAGCTGTTTTTT. This codes for CASSFGRGIGELFF.

V gene TRBV6-5 combines with J gene TRBJ2-7; the D gene is possibly TRBD1 (6 bases). There are 14 residues in the CDR3. CDR1 is MNHEY and CDR2 is SVGAGI in the germline V gene. Trimming left V 3 bases short and J 6 bases short, with 15 bases between. The CDR3 sequence: CASSYVSGVGEQYF. The CDR3 DNA reads as TGTGCCAGCAGTTATGTCTCAGGGGTCGGCGAGCAGTACTTC.

The gene calls are TRBV27 and TRBJ2-3; D gene uncertain. CDR3 length: 14 amino acids. Germline V gene lookup returns CDR1 MNHEY and CDR2 SMNVEV (reference sequence). Trimming pared 5 bases from V and 2 bases from J, leaving 11 bases between. The CDR3 DNA reads as TGTGCCAGCAGTCCGACCACCTTCACAGATACGCAGTATTTT. It specifies CASSPTTFTDTQYF.

The chain recombines TRBV4-1 with TRBJ1-3; D is ambiguous. In germline, CDR1 is MGHRA, CDR2 YSYEKL. V was clipped by 4 bases and J by 4 bases, with 14 bases between them. The length of the CDR3 is 15 residues. CDR3 protein: CASSPLGLGGNTIYF. CDR3 nucleotide sequence: TGCGCCAGCAGCCCACTGGGGTTGGGAGGAAACACCATATATTTT.

The rearrangement uses TRBV4-1 and TRBJ2-1; D may be TRBD1 (6 bases). With 9 bases removed from V and 7 bases from J, the gap between germline ends came to 16 bases. Germline V gene sequence: CDR1 MGHRA, CDR2 YSYEKL. The CDR3 runs 13 residues. CDR3 DNA: TGCGCCAGTGAGGCCAGGGGTGGGAATGAGCAGTTCTTC. As protein: CASEARGGNEQFF.